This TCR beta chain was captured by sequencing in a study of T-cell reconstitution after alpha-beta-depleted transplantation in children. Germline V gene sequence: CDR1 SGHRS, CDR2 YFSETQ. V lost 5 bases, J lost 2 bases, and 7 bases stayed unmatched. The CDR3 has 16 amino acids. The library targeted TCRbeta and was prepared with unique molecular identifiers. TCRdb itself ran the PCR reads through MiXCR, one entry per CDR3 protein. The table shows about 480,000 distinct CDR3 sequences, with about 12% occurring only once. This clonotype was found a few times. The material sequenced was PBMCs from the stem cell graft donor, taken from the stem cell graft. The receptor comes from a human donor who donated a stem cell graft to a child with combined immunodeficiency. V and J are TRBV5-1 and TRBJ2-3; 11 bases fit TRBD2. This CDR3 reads CASSYSGGADTDTQYF. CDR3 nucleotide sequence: TGCGCCAGCAGTTATAGCGGGGGGGCCGACACAGATACGCAGTATTTT. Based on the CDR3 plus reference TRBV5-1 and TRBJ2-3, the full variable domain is KAGVTQTPRYLIKTRGQQVTLSCSPISGHRSVSWYQQTPGQGLQFLFEYFSETQRNKGNFPGRFSGRQFSNSRSEMNVSTLELGDSALYLCASSYSGGADTDTQYFGPGTRLTVL.